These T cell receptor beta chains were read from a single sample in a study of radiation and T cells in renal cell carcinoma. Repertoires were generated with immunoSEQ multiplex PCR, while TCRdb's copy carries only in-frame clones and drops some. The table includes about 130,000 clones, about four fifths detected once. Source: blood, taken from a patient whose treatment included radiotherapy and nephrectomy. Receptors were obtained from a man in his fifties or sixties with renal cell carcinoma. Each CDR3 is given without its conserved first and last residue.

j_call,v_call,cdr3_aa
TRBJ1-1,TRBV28,ASISLNTEAF
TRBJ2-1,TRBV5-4,ASSFVGLAGGLIFNEQF
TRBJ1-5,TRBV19,ASKVRGRDSNQPQH
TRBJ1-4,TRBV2,ASSEAEAGGEKLF
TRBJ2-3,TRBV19,ASSQSGSTDTQY
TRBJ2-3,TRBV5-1,ASSVLLAIATDTQY
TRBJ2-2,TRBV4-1,ASSLATSGDTGELF
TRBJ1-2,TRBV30,AWSVGLIYGYT
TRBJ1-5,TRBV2,ASSGRTVAWPQH
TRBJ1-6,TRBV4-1,ASNPKFPTGGNSPLH
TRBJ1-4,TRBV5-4,ASSIGPGGATNEKLF
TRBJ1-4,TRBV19,ASTLQGTNEKLF
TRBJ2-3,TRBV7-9,ASSLATSGYTDTQY
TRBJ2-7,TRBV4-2,ASSPTWERYEQY
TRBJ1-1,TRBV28,ASSLGSETEAF
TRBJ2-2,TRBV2,ASMGVVSTGELF
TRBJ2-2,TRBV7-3,ASSLKEAGPGELF
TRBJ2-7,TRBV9,ASSVYRDNYEQY
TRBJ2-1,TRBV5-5,ASSFLAASYNEQF
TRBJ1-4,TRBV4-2,ASSHGSVNEKLF
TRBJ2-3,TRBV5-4,ASSQDRGEDTQY
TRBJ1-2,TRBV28,ASSLKTHGYT
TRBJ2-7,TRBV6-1,ASSEQDRGYEQY
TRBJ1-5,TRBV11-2,ASSNNVRGNSNQPQH
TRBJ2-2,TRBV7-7,ASSLRGRGSGGELF
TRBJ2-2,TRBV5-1,ASSPIAGGHTGELF
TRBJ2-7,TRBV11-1,ASSSRTQTYEQY
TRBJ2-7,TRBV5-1,ASSLSGTGIYEQY
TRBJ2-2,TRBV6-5,ASSPLAGRIGELF
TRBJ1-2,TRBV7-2,ASSLVGDGYT
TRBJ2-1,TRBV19,ASSLQLYNEQF
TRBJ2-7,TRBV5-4,ASNWGTETVQY
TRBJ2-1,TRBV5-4,ASSTRTATSYNEQF
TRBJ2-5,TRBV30,AWSRTSSGTQY
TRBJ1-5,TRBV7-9,ASSRGDNQPQH
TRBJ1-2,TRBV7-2,ASSFDGLYGYT
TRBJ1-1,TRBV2,ASRPGQGGAEAF
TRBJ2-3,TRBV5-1,ASSLDRLDTQY
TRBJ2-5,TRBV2,ASSSGQGGETQY
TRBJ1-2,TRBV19,ASSKGSSRDRDLRT
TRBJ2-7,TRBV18,ASSSLDEQY
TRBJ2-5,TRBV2,ASSETRTNQETQY
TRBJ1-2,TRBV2,AASEGPNYGYT
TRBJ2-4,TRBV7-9,ASSLYSGGLNIQY
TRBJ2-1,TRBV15,ATSGSGSDEQF
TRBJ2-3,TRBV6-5,ASSYSGQSTDTQY
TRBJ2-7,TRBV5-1,ASNTGDGYEQY
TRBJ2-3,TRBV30,AWSTGRGTQY
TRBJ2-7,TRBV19,ASSKDSPHEQY
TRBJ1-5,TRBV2,ASSDPYRGSNQPQH
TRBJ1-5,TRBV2,ASSAQGTSNQPQH
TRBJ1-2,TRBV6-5,ASSQLGTGRT
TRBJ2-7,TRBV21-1,ANKRQVYYEQY
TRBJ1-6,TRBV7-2,ASSPHIRGTASPLH
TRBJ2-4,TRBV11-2,ASSLGQLAKNIQY
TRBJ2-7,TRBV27,ASTNRVEQY
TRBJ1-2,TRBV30,AWSVNGLGGYT
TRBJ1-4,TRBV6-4,ASSPTGGDEKLF